What follows is one TCR beta chain and its context. Its antigen is unknown. Each replicate PCR on the sorted subsets used around 200 ng DNA (around 30,000 T cell genomes). The data were produced by immunoSEQ multiplex PCR, yet TCRdb's version contains in-frame clones alone and is incomplete. This sample has about 1,800,000 clones; about 95% occur once, and the top ten carry under 1.5%. There are 17 residues in the CDR3. Trimming took 3 bases from V and 0 from J, leaving 12 bases between them. Germline loops: CDR1 MNHEY, CDR2 SMNVEV (reference sequence). Naive-designated CD8 cells lacked CD45RO, were positively enriched for CCR7, and omitted terminally differentiated effector memory CD45RA+ cells. Each donor was a Caucasian adult residing in Nashville, Tennessee. The sample comes from a study of shared clonotypes between healthy human individuals. The study, taken as a whole, reports: Non-shared clonotypes had lower generation probabilities than those shared by all four donors. Sharing across four donors was highest in naive CD4 (approximately 5%) and lowest in memory CD8 (approximately 0.4%).

The receptor comes from a man between 18 and 29 years old in good health. The sequenced material came from naive CD8+ T cells sorted from blood. The rearrangement uses TRBV27 and TRBJ1-6; D is perhaps TRBD1 (5 bases). CDR3 DNA sequence: TGTGCCAGCAGTTTGGGACTCTTGAGCTCCTATAATTCACCCCTCCACTTT. Protein: CASSLGLLSSYNSPLHF.